The rows below give T cell receptor beta chains drawn from one sample of a study of shared clonotypes between healthy human individuals. Assay: immunoSEQ multiplex PCR; the TCRdb copy retains only in-frame clones and omits some. Here the sample spans just over 2,000,000 clones, 85% to 95% being singletons. The sequenced sample was naive CD4+ T cells sorted from blood. These receptors were taken from a man aged 18 to 29 in good health. CDR3s include the opening cysteine and the closing phenylalanine or tryptophan.

v_gene: TRBV7-3
j_gene: TRBJ1-6
CDR3aa: CASSLGGSPLHF

v_gene: TRBV4-1
j_gene: TRBJ1-1
CDR3aa: CASSPQLRTEAFF

v_gene: TRBV2
j_gene: TRBJ1-5
CDR3aa: CASTQNQGYSNQPQHF

v_gene: TRBV2
j_gene: TRBJ2-2
CDR3aa: CASKAGGVNTGELFF

v_gene: TRBV30
j_gene: TRBJ1-3
CDR3aa: CACQLGVSGNTIYF

v_gene: TRBV10-2
j_gene: TRBJ2-3
CDR3aa: CASSEWSGALGDTQYF

v_gene: TRBV18
j_gene: TRBJ2-1
CDR3aa: CASSPRTGYNEQFF

v_gene: TRBV28
j_gene: TRBJ2-1
CDR3aa: CASFEAGGYNEQFF

v_gene: TRBV6-6
j_gene: TRBJ2-7
CDR3aa: CASFPGAGSEQYF

v_gene: TRBV7-9
j_gene: TRBJ1-3
CDR3aa: CSGVDSSGNTIYF

v_gene: TRBV5-3
j_gene: TRBJ1-5
CDR3aa: CASPWTGCKSNQPQHF

v_gene: TRBV19
j_gene: TRBJ1-5
CDR3aa: CASSIPGLGGQPQHF

v_gene: TRBV10-3
j_gene: TRBJ2-1
CDR3aa: CAISERGGTDYNEQFF